A single sample is the source of the 25 T cell receptor beta chains below, sequenced in a study of cytomegalovirus exposure and HLA in healthy donors. This PCR relied on a set of 60 Vbeta primers and 13 Jbeta primers. TCRdb keeps only in-frame clones here, not all; method: immunoSEQ multiplex PCR. The sample records about 150,000 clones, approximately 74% being singletons. The sequencing input was PBMCs. Receptors originate from a man aged 30 to 45 in good health and CMV-seronegative.

This chain links TRBV4-1 with TRBJ2-1; tentative D call: TRBD1 (6 bases). The CDR3 has 15 amino acids. V dropped 0 bases and J dropped 4 bases, with 10 bases sitting between them. CDR1 is MGHRA and CDR2 is YSYEKL in the germline V gene. CDR3 nucleotides: TGCGCCAGCAGCCAAGATTGGACAGCTTACAATGAGCAGTTCTTC. Its protein is CASSQDWTAYNEQFF.

The chain links TRBV5-6 to TRBJ2-6, with TRBD2 matching 7 bases. Per germline, CDR1 SGHDT and CDR2 YYEEEE. The junction had 5 bases not matched to a gene; V was cut back by 4 bases and J by 4 bases. The CDR3 consists of 15 residues. The CDR3: CASSGGGRGANVLTF. In DNA form, the CDR3 reads TGTGCCAGCAGCGGGGGGGGGAGAGGGGCCAACGTCCTGACTTTC.

The V gene is TRBV6-1, the J gene TRBJ1-5, with D unclear. V lost 1 base and J 0 bases, leaving 16 bases between the germline ends. The germline V gene has CDR1 MNHNS and CDR2 SASEGT. The CDR3 is made up of 18 amino acids. CDR3 sequence (DNA): TGTGCCAGCAGTGAAGAAACGGGAGGGCTATATAGCAATCAGCCCCAGCATTTT. As protein: CASSEETGGLYSNQPQHF.

The chain couples TRBV7-3 to TRBJ2-2, with 9 bases that match TRBD2. V shed 5 bases, J shed 2 bases, and the junction held 6 bases outside the gene matches. The CDR3 is 16 residues long. Germline V CDR1 and CDR2: SGHTA, FQGTGA. CDR3 sequence reads: CASSPLAGRNTGELFF. The CDR3 DNA reads as TGTGCCAGCAGCCCCCTAGCGGGACGAAACACCGGGGAGCTGTTTTTT. Together with reference TRBV7-3 and TRBJ2-2, the CDR3 gives the full variable domain: GAGVSQTPSNKVTEKGKYVELRCDPISGHTALYWYRQSLGQGPEFLIYFQGTGAADDSGLPNDRFFAVRPEGSVSTLKIQRTERGDSAVYLCASSPLAGRNTGELFFGEGSRLTVL.

This clone was picked up one time. V usage is TRBV19 and J usage is TRBJ1-5; TRBD1 matches 7 bases. Germline CDR1 reads LNHDA; CDR2 reads SQIVND (reference sequence). The CDR3 spans 14 residues. Trimming at V came to 3 bases and at J to 7 bases, leaving 6 bases not matched to a gene. The CDR3 region has the DNA TGTGCCAGTAGTATGGGACAGACCCTACAGCCCCAGCATTTT. Encoded protein: CASSMGQTLQPQHF.

The gene calls are TRBV29-1 and TRBJ1-2, with 9 nucleotides matching TRBD1. The CDR3 is made up of 13 amino acids. The junction had 5 bases not matched to a gene; V was cut back by 1 base and J by 8 bases. Looked up from germline, CDR1 is SQVTM and CDR2 is ANQGSEA. As DNA, the CDR3 is TGCAGCGTTGAAGGGGGACAGGGTAGAGGCTACACCTTC. Amino acids: CSVEGGQGRGYTF.

The V call is TRBV6-1, the J call TRBJ2-7; TRBD1 might be the D (5 bases). Germline V CDR1 and CDR2: MNHNS, SASEGT. This CDR3 has 14 amino acids. Trimming removed 6 bases from V and 0 bases from J, with 12 bases in between. CDR3 nucleotides: TGTGCCAGCAGAGACCCTGGACACTCCTACGAGCAGTACTTC. Amino acid sequence: CASRDPGHSYEQYF.

The V call is TRBV27, the J call TRBJ2-7, with 9 bases matching TRBD2. The ends lost 0 bases at V and 3 bases at J; junction bases unmatched: 0. The CDR3 has 14 residues. Germline CDR1 is MNHEY and CDR2 is SMNVEV (reference sequence). CDR3 coding DNA: TGTGCCAGCAGTTTATCGACTAGCGGCTACGAGCAGTACTTC. Protein: CASSLSTSGYEQYF.

The chain joins TRBV7-2 to TRBJ2-1, with D possibly matching TRBD2 (5 bases). The CDR3 has 15 amino acids. Germline V CDR1 and CDR2: SGHTA, FQGNSA. Trimming took 5 bases from V and 7 from J, leaving 18 bases between them. CDR3 bases: TGTGCCAGCAGCCCCGAACGGCGGCGGGTTAATGAGCAGTTCTTC. It codes for CASSPERRRVNEQFF.

This sequence joins TRBV5-6 and TRBJ1-1; TRBD1 matches 8 bases. The junction had 7 bases not matched to a gene; V was cut back by 2 bases and J by 7 bases. Germline lookup yields CDR1 SGHDT and CDR2 YYEEEE. The CDR3 sequence is 14 residues long. CDR3 nucleotides: TGTGCCAGCAGCTTTTACCGAGGACAGGGTGAAGCTTTCTTT. Protein: CASSFYRGQGEAFF.

The J gene is TRBJ2-7, the V gene TRBV5-6, with TRBD1 matching 7 bases. Germline values: CDR1 SGHDT, CDR2 YYEEEE. The CDR3 sequence is 14 residues long. Trimming cost V 0 bases and J 4 bases; bases outside gene matches: 4. The DNA for the CDR3 is TGTGCCAGCAGCTTGGGACAGGGTTTTTACGAGCAGTACTTC. Translated: CASSLGQGFYEQYF.

This chain links TRBV6-1 with TRBJ1-5; TRBD1 agrees at 7 bases. Germline lookup yields CDR1 MNHNS and CDR2 SASEGT. The CDR3 loop spans 17 amino acids. Losses at the gene ends were 2 bases for V and 0 bases for J; bases not matched to a gene: 7. CDR3 residues: CASSERTGPYSNQPQHF. CDR3 nucleotides: TGTGCCAGCAGTGAAAGGACAGGCCCTTATAGCAATCAGCCCCAGCATTTT.

This clone showed up just once. The chain is built from TRBV11-2 and TRBJ2-2; 8 bases map to TRBD1. V was clipped by 1 base and J by 4 bases; unmatched bases: 8. This CDR3 has 17 residues. Germline V gives CDR1 SGHAT, CDR2 FQNNGV. The DNA for the CDR3 is TGTGCCAGCAGCTTAGGTCGTCAGGGGGCAAGCACCGGGGAGCTGTTTTTT. This sequence encodes CASSLGRQGASTGELFF.

The V gene is TRBV30, the J gene TRBJ1-2; tentative D call: TRBD1 (5 bases). The CDR3 spans 13 residues. Between the trimmed V and J ends, which lost 0 bases and 7 bases, there was a span of 12 bases. The germline CDR1 and CDR2 sequences are GTSNPN and SVGIG (reference sequence). CDR3 DNA sequence: TGTGCCTGGAGTGTATCGGGACTTAGTGGCTACACCTTC. Translated, it gives CAWSVSGLSGYTF.

The chain employs TRBV5-1 and TRBJ2-7; the D gene is possibly TRBD2 (6 bases). In germline, CDR1 is SGHRS, CDR2 YFSETQ. Deletions cut 4 bases from V and 3 bases from J, with 17 bases between. The CDR3 loop spans 15 amino acids. CDR3 nucleotide sequence: TGCGCCAGCAGCCCAACCCGCGGGACCGACTACGAGCAGTACTTC. It encodes CASSPTRGTDYEQYF.

The chain employs TRBV4-3 and TRBJ2-3; no clear D. This CDR3 comprises 11 residues. Germline V gene data show CDR1 as LGHNA and CDR2 as YSLEER. Deletions cut 5 bases from V and 6 bases from J, with 6 bases between. CDR3 nucleotide sequence: TGCGCCAGCAGCGAGCGCGATACGCAGTATTTT. The encoded protein is CASSERDTQYF.

This clone was counted between two and nine times. V is TRBV4-3 and J is TRBJ2-7; 9 positions agree with TRBD2. Germline V gene lookup returns CDR1 LGHNA and CDR2 YSLEER. The CDR3 runs 14 residues. Losses at the gene ends were 1 base for V and 3 bases for J; bases not matched to a gene: 1. The CDR3: CASSQAAGGYEQYF. As DNA, the CDR3 is TGCGCCAGCAGCCAAGCAGCGGGGGGCTACGAGCAGTACTTC.

J is TRBJ2-7 and V is TRBV5-4; 7 nucleotides line up with TRBD2. V lost 3 bases, J lost 6 bases, and 18 bases stayed unmatched. The CDR3 is 17 amino acids. CDR1 and CDR2 from the germline V gene are SGHNT and YYREEE (reference sequence). The CDR3 coding sequence is TGTGCCAGCAGCTCCCCCATAAGTGCGGGACTAACCGGCGAGCAGTACTTC. Its protein product is CASSSPISAGLTGEQYF. The full variable domain, in which reference TRBV5-4 and TRBJ2-7 provide the parts outside the CDR3, is ETGVTQSPTHLIKTRGQQVTLRCSSQSGHNTVSWYQQALGQGPQFIFQYYREEENGRGNFPPRFSGLQFPNYSSELNVNALELDDSALYLCASSSPISAGLTGEQYFGPGTRLTVT.

This sequence joins TRBV19 and TRBJ1-3; D is undetermined. CDR1 LNHDA and CDR2 SQIVND come from the germline V gene (reference sequence). The CDR3 spans 13 residues. V lost 5 bases to trimming and J lost 4 bases, with 9 bases between them. The CDR3 here is CASSPNQGNTIYF. CDR3 DNA sequence: TGTGCCAGTAGTCCGAATCAGGGAAACACCATATATTTT.

The chain joins TRBV19 to TRBJ2-7; TRBD1 is a possible D gene (5 bases). This CDR3 has 14 residues. Germline loops: CDR1 LNHDA, CDR2 SQIVND (reference sequence). V was pared by 5 bases and J by 4 bases, with 15 bases between. CDR3: CASSRGRERYEQYF. CDR3 sequence (DNA): TGTGCCAGTAGTCGCGGCAGGGAAAGATACGAGCAGTACTTC.

In its sample, this clone was seen a few times. The gene calls are TRBV7-8 and TRBJ1-1; perhaps TRBD1 as D (5 bases). Trimming shortened V by 0 bases and J by 7 bases, and 9 bases separated the two germline ends. Germline V gene lookup returns CDR1 SGHVS and CDR2 FQNEAQ. The CDR3 totals 13 residues. The CDR3, as DNA: TGTGCCAGCAGCTTAGCTCAGGGAGGTGAAGCTTTCTTT. Translating it yields CASSLAQGGEAFF.

The chain couples TRBV7-2 to TRBJ1-1, with D possibly matching TRBD1 (6 bases). The CDR3 runs 14 residues. V was clipped by 7 bases and J by 7 bases, with 19 bases between them. Germline lookup yields CDR1 SGHTA and CDR2 FQGNSA. CDR3 DNA: TGTGCCAGCATCAACCCCGGACAGAAGCGTGAAGCTTTCTTT. Translating gives CASINPGQKREAFF. Filled out from reference TRBV7-2 and TRBJ1-1, the complete variable domain reads GAGVSQSPSNKVTEKGKDVELRCDPISGHTALYWYRQSLGQGLEFLIYFQGNSAPDKSGLPSDRFSAERTGGSVSTLTIQRTQQEDSAVYLCASINPGQKREAFFGQGTRLTVV.

The chain's CDR3 is CASSARTSREQFF. DNA of the CDR3: TGTGCCAGCAGCGCGCGTACTAGTCGTGAGCAGTTCTTC. V and J are TRBV5-6 and TRBJ2-1; D perhaps matches TRBD2 (5 bases). V was clipped by 4 bases and J by 9 bases, with 14 bases between them. The V gene's germline CDR1 is SGHDT and CDR2 YYEEEE. This CDR3 region has 13 residues.

The V and J genes are TRBV5-1 and TRBJ2-7, with 9 bases matching TRBD1. Germline V CDR1 and CDR2: SGHRS, YFSETQ. Trimming cost V 4 bases and J 1 base; bases outside gene matches: 3. CDR3 size: 14 residues. In DNA, the CDR3 is TGCGCCAGCAGCGAGGGACAGGGTTCCTACGAGCAGTACTTC. Amino acid sequence: CASSEGQGSYEQYF.

This clone was detected only a few times. The CDR3 protein is CASSQEGALNTEAFF. In DNA form, the CDR3 reads TGTGCCAGCAGCCAAGAAGGGGCATTGAACACTGAAGCTTTCTTT. The V gene is TRBV14, the J gene TRBJ1-1, with D maybe TRBD1 (5 bases). From germline, CDR1 is SGHDN and CDR2 FVKESK. The V end was cut by 0 bases, the J end by 0 bases, with 8 bases between. This CDR3 is 15 amino acids long.